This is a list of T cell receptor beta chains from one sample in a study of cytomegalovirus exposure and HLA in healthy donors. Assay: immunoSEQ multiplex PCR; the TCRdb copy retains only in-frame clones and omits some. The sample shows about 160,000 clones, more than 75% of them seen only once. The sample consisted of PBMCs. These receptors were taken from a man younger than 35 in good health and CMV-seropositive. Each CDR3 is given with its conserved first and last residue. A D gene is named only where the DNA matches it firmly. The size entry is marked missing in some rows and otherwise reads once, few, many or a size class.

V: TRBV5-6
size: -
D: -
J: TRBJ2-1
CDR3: CASSLGRSSYNEQFF
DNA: TGTGCCAGCAGCTTGGGGAGGAGCTCCTACAATGAGCAGTTCTTC

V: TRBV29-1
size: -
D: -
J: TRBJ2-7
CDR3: CSVDRGYEQYF
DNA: TGCAGCGTTGACAGGGGCTACGAGCAGTACTTC

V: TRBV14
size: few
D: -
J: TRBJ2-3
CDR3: CASSQRVPLRTDTQYF
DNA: TGTGCCAGCAGCCAACGGGTCCCCCTCCGCACAGATACGCAGTATTTT

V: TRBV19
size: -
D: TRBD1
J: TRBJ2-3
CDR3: CASRVKRQGWGLTTADTQYF
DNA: TGTGCCAGTAGGGTCAAACGACAGGGATGGGGATTGACCACAGCAGATACGCAGTATTTT

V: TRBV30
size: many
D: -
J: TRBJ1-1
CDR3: CAWSKGQIFEAFF
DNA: TGTGCCTGGAGCAAAGGACAGATCTTTGAAGCTTTCTTT

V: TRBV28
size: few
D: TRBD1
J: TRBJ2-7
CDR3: CASTPPGQGDEQYF
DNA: TGTGCCAGCACCCCCCCGGGACAGGGGGACGAGCAGTACTTC

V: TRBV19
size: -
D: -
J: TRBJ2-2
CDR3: CASSVRVGELFF
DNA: TGTGCCAGTAGTGTCAGGGTCGGGGAGCTGTTTTTT

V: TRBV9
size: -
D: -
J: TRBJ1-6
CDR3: CASSVAGGRVVGSPLHF
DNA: TGTGCCAGCAGCGTAGCGGGGGGACGCGTTGTGGGATCACCCCTCCACTTT

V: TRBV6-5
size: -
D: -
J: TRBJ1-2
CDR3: CASSYNRENGYTF
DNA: TGTGCCAGCAGTTACAACAGGGAGAATGGCTACACCTTC

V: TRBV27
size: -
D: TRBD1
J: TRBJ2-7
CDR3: CASSLKTGARYEQYF
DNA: TGTGCCAGCAGTTTAAAGACAGGGGCACGGTATGAGCAGTACTTC

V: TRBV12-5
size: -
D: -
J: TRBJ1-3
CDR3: CASGLGQVFGGNTIYF
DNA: TGTGCTAGTGGTTTGGGACAAGTTTTTGGCGGAAACACCATATATTTT

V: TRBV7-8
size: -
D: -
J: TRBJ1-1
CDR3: CASSLADRYNGEAFF
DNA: TGTGCCAGCAGCTTAGCTGACAGGTATAACGGTGAAGCTTTCTTT

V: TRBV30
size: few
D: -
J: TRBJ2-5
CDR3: CAWSVVGGQETQYF
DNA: TGTGCCTGGAGTGTGGTAGGGGGCCAAGAGACCCAGTACTTC

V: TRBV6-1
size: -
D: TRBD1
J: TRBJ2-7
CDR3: CASGTDTYEQYF
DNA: TGTGCCAGCGGGACAGACACCTACGAGCAGTACTTC

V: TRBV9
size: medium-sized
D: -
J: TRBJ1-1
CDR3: CASSVEPGGALGTEAFF
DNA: TGTGCCAGCAGCGTAGAACCCGGGGGGGCCCTCGGGACTGAAGCTTTCTTT

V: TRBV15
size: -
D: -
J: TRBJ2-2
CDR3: CATSPWGENTGELFF
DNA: TGTGCCACCAGTCCATGGGGCGAGAACACCGGGGAGCTGTTTTTT

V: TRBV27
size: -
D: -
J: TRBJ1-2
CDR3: CASRLIGDTGNYGYTF
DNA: TGTGCCAGCAGGCTTATTGGCGACACAGGGAACTATGGCTACACCTTC

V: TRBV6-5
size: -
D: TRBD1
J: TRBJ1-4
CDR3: CASSLTGGYEKLFF
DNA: TGTGCCAGCAGTTTAACAGGGGGCTATGAAAAACTGTTTTTT

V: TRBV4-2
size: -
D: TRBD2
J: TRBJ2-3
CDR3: CASSQDSAGGGTDTQYF
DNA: TGTGCCAGCAGCCAAGACTCAGCGGGGGGGGGCACAGATACGCAGTATTTT

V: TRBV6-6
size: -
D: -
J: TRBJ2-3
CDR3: CASSYSRGGADTQYF
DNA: TGTGCCAGCAGTTACTCGAGGGGGGGCGCAGATACGCAGTATTTT

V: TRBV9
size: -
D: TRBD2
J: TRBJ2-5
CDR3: CASSVPSGGEETQYF
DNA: TGTGCCAGCAGCGTTCCTAGCGGGGGTGAAGAGACCCAGTACTTC

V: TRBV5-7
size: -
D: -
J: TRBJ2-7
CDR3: CASSLSVQGPYEQYF
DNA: TGTGCCAGCAGCTTGTCAGTACAGGGCCCCTACGAGCAGTACTTC

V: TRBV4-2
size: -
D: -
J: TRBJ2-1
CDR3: CASSQDVWGAYNEQFF
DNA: TGTGCCAGCAGCCAAGATGTGTGGGGGGCCTACAATGAGCAGTTCTTC

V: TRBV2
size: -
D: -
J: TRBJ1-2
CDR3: CASRDYRDGYTF
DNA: TGTGCCAGCAGAGACTACAGGGATGGCTACACCTTC

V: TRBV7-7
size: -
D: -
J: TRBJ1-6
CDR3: CASSLWAPRVSDSPLHF
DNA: TGTGCTAGCAGCCTGTGGGCCCCCCGCGTATCCGATTCACCCCTCCACTTT

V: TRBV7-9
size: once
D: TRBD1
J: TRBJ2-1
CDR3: CASSLVQGAPYNEQFF
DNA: TGTGCCAGCAGCTTAGTACAGGGGGCTCCGTACAATGAGCAGTTCTTC

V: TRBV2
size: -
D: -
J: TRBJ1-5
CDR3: CASSASQGDQPQHF
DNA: TGTGCCAGCAGTGCCTCGCAGGGTGATCAGCCCCAGCATTTT

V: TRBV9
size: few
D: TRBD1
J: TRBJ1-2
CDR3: CASSKGQGYTF
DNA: TGTGCCAGCAGCAAGGGACAGGGCTACACCTTC

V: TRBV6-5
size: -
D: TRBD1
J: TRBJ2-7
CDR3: CASSYSEGGFYEQYF
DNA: TGTGCCAGCAGTTACTCGGAAGGGGGCTTCTACGAGCAGTACTTC

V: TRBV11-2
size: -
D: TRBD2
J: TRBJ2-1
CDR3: CASSLGPGGSYNEQFF
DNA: TGTGCCAGCAGCTTAGGACCGGGGGGCTCCTACAATGAGCAGTTCTTC

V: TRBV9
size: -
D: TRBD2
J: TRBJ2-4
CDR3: CASSAGLGGLENIQYF
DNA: TGTGCCAGCAGCGCGGGACTAGGGGGTTTGGAAAACATTCAGTACTTC

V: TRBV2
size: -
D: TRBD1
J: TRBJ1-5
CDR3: CASSPGQGDHQPQHF
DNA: TGTGCCAGCAGTCCGGGACAGGGGGATCATCAGCCCCAGCATTTT

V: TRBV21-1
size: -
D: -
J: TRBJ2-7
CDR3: CASSKPDKAPCEQYF
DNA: TGTGCCAGCAGCAAGCCCGACAAGGCCCCTTGCGAGCAGTACTTC

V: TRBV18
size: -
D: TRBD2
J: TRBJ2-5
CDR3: CASSPTSGVQETQYF
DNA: TGTGCCAGCTCACCGACTAGCGGGGTCCAGGAGACCCAGTACTTC

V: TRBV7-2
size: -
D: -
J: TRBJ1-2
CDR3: CASSLSPGYTF
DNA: TGTGCCAGCAGCTTATCTCCTGGCTACACCTTC

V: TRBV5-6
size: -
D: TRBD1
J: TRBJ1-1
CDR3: CASSWGQGTPEAFF
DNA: TGTGCCAGCAGTTGGGGACAGGGAACCCCTGAAGCTTTCTTT

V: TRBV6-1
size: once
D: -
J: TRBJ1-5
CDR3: CASIQGSNQPQHF
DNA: TGTGCCAGCATTCAGGGTAGCAATCAGCCCCAGCATTTT

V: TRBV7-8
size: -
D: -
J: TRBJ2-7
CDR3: CASSARQGGGLEQYF
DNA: TGTGCCAGCAGCGCGAGACAGGGAGGAGGTTTGGAGCAGTACTTC

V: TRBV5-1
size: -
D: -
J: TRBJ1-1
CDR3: CASSLDRVGTEAFF
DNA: TGCGCCAGCAGCTTGGACAGGGTGGGCACTGAAGCTTTCTTT

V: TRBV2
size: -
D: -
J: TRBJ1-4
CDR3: CASSVLYSANEKLFF
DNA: TGTGCCAGCAGTGTGTTGTACTCGGCTAATGAAAAACTGTTTTTT

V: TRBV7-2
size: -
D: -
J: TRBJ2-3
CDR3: CASSLVGQGGTDTQYF
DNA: TGTGCCAGCAGCTTAGTCGGGCAGGGTGGCACAGATACGCAGTATTTT

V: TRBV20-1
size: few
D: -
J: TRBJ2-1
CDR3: CSARDSNEQFF
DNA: TGCAGTGCTAGAGATTCAAATGAGCAGTTCTTC

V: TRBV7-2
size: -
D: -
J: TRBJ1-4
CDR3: CASSPQTATNEKLFF
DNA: TGTGCCAGCAGCCCGCAGACAGCAACTAATGAAAAACTGTTTTTT

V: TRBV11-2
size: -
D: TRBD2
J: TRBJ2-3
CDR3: CASSPWEGRADTQYF
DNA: TGTGCCAGCAGTCCTTGGGAGGGGCGGGCAGATACGCAGTATTTT

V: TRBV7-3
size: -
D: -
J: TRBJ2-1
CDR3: CASSLTPGRTINEQFF
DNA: TGTGCCAGCAGCTTAACTCCAGGACGGACTATCAATGAGCAGTTCTTC

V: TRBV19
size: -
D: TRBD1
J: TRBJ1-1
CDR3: CASSMGQSKATTEAFF
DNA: TGTGCCAGTAGTATGGGACAGTCAAAGGCGACCACTGAAGCTTTCTTT

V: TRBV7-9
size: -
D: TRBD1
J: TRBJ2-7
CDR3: CASSLAPWDRDYEQYF
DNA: TGTGCCAGCAGCTTAGCCCCGTGGGACAGGGATTACGAGCAGTACTTC

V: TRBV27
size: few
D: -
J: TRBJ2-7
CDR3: CASSRDIDSYEQYF
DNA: TGTGCCAGCAGTCGAGACATCGACTCCTACGAGCAGTACTTC

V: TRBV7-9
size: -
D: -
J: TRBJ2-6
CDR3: CASSLSRGSGANGLTF
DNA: TGTGCCAGCAGCTTAAGTAGGGGCTCTGGGGCCAACGGCCTGACTTTC

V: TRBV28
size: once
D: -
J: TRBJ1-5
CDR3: CASSPGGGLNGPQHF
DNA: TGTGCCAGCAGTCCCGGGGGGGGGCTGAACGGGCCCCAGCATTTT

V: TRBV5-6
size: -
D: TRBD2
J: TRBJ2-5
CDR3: CASSPGLAETQYF
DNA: TGTGCCAGCAGCCCCGGACTAGCAGAGACCCAGTACTTC

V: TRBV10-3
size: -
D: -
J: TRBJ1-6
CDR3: CAISESAPGVNSPLHF
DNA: TGTGCCATCAGTGAGTCTGCCCCCGGGGTTAATTCACCCCTCCACTTT

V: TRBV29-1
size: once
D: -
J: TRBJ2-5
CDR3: CSVERGRQETQYF
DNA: TGCAGCGTTGAAAGGGGCCGCCAAGAGACCCAGTACTTC

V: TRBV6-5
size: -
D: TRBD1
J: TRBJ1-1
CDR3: CASSSTGGGTEAFF
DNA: TGTGCCAGCAGTTCGACAGGGGGCGGTACTGAAGCTTTCTTT

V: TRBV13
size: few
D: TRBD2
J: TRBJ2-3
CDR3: CASSSATSGGAGTQYF
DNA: TGTGCCAGCAGCTCCGCAACTAGCGGGGGGGCGGGTACGCAGTATTTT

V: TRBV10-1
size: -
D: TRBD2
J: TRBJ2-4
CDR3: CASSEGKGLAGGSDSQYF
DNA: TGCGCCAGCAGTGAAGGCAAGGGACTAGCGGGGGGGAGTGACAGTCAGTACTTC

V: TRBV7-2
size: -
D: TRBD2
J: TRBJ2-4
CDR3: CASSQNSGVAKNIQYF
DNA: TGTGCCAGCAGCCAGAATAGCGGGGTAGCCAAAAACATTCAGTACTTC